These 4 T cell receptor beta chains originate from one sample sequenced in a study of early T cells in non-severe SARS-CoV-2 infection. One entry per CDR3 protein, called by TCRdb with MiXCR from the 5' RACE reads. This table has about 56,000 distinct CDR3 sequences, around 15% appearing once. Material: whole blood, obtained at baseline. The origin of the receptors is an adult who was a healthcare worker with PCR-confirmed SARS-CoV-2 infection or an uninfected control (not recorded which).

This clonotype has at least ten counts. This rearrangement joins TRBV7-2 to TRBJ2-5, with 7 bases that match TRBD1. V lost 5 bases and J lost 4; bases outside the gene matches: 13. Germline V gene sequence: CDR1 SGHTA, CDR2 FQGNSA. This CDR3 contains 16 residues. The CDR3 DNA reads TGTGCCAGCAGCCTCCAGGGGGTAGAAGTAGTAGAGACCCAGTACTTC. Translated, it gives CASSLQGVEVVETQYF.

This chain uses TRBV29-1 with TRBJ2-3, with 7 nucleotides matching TRBD1. The germline V gene has CDR1 SQVTM and CDR2 ANQGSEA. This CDR3 is built from 14 residues. V gave up 3 bases and J gave up 6 bases; unmatched junction bases: 9. The CDR3 loop is CSVDEGALGDTQYF. The DNA of the CDR3 is TGCAGCGTTGATGAGGGGGCGCTTGGGGATACGCAGTATTTT.

This clonotype was observed a few times. J is TRBJ2-5 and V is TRBV11-2, with D possibly matching TRBD1 (5 bases). The V end lost 5 bases, the J end lost 7 bases, and 14 bases lay between the germline ends. This CDR3 is built from 13 residues. Looked up from germline, CDR1 is SGHAT and CDR2 is FQNNGV. DNA of the CDR3: TGTGCCAGCAGCCCAGGGCCTCAGGTGACCCAGTACTTC. The encoded protein is CASSPGPQVTQYF. Complete variable domain (other parts from reference TRBV11-2 and TRBJ2-5): EAGVAQSPRYKIIEKRQSVAFWCNPISGHATLYWYQQILGQGPKLLIQFQNNGVVDDSQLPKDRFSAERLKGVDSTLKIQPAKLEDSAVYLCASSPGPQVTQYFGPGTRLLVL.

This clonotype was observed many times. The chain has TRBV2 and TRBJ2-5; D ambiguous. Germline CDR1 reads SNHLY; CDR2 reads FYNNEI. The CDR3 is 12 amino acids. Trimming pared 5 bases from V and 3 bases from J, leaving 7 bases between. CDR3 protein: CASSSDEETQYF. The CDR3 DNA follows: TGTGCCAGCAGTTCTGACGAAGAGACCCAGTACTTC.